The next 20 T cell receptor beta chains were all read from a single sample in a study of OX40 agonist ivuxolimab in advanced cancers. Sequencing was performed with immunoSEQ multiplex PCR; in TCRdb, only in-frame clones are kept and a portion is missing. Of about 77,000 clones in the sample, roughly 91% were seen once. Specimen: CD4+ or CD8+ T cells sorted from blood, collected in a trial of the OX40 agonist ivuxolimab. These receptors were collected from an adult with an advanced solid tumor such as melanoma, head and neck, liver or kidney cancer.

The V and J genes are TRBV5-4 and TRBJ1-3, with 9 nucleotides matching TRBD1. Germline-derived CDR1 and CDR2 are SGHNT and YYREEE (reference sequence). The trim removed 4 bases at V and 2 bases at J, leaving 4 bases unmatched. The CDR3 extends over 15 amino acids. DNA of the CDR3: TGTGCCAGCAGCAGACAGGGGGTTGCTGGAAACACCATATATTTT. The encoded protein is CASSRQGVAGNTIYF.

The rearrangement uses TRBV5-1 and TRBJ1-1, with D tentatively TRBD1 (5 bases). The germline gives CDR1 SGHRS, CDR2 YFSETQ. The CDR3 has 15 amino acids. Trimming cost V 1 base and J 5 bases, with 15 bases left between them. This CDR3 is CASSLRGRARTEAFF. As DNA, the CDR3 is TGCGCCAGCAGCTTGAGGGGCAGGGCAAGAACTGAAGCTTTCTTT. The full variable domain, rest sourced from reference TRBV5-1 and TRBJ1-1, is KAGVTQTPRYLIKTRGQQVTLSCSPISGHRSVSWYQQTPGQGLQFLFEYFSETQRNKGNFPGRFSGRQFSNSRSEMNVSTLELGDSALYLCASSLRGRARTEAFFGQGTRLTVV.

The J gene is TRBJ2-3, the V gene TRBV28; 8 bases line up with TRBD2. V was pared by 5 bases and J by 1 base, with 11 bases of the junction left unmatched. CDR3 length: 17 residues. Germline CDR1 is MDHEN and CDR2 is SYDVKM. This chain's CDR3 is CASSPGGGRGGTDTQYF. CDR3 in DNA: TGTGCCAGCAGTCCCGGCGGGGGGCGCGGGGGCACAGATACGCAGTATTTT.

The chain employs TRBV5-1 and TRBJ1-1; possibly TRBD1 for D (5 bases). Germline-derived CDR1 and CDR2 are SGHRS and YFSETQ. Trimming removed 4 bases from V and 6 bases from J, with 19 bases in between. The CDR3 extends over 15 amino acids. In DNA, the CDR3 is TGCGCCAGCAGCGTTACCGGGACCCTAGCCTCTGAAGCTTTCTTT. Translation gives CASSVTGTLASEAFF.

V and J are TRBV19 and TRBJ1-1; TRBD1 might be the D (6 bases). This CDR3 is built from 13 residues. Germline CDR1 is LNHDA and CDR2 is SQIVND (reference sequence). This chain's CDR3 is CATNSGQNTEAFF. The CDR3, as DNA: TGTGCAACAAACTCGGGACAGAACACTGAAGCTTTCTTT. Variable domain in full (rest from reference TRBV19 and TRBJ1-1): DGGITQSPKYLFRKEGQNVTLSCEQNLNHDAMYWYRQDPGQGLRLIYYSQIVNDFQKGDIAEGYSVSREKKESFPLTVTSAQKNPTAFYLCATNSGQNTEAFFGQGTRLTVV.

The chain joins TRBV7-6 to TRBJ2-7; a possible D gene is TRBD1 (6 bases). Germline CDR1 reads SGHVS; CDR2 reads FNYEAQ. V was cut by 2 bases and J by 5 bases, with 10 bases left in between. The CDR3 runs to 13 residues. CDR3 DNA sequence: TGTGCCAGCAGCTTAACAGGGCCGAACGAGCAGTACTTC. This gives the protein CASSLTGPNEQYF.

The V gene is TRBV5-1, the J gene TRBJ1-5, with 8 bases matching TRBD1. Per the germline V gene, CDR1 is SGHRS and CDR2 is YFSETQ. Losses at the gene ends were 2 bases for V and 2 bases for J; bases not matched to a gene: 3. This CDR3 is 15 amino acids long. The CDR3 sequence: CASSFTGGGNQPQHF. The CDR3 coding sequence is TGCGCCAGCAGCTTTACAGGGGGAGGCAATCAGCCCCAGCATTTT.

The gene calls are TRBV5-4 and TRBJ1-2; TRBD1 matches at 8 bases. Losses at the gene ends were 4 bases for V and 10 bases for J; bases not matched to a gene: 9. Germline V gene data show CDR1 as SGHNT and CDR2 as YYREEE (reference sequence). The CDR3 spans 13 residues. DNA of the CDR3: TGTGCCAGCAGCCCTAGGACAGGGTTGGCCTACACCTTC. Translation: CASSPRTGLAYTF.

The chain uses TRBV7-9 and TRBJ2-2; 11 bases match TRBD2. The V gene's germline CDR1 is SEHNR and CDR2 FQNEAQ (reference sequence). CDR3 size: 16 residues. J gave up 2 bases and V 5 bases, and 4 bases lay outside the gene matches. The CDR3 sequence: CASSGGTSGNTGELFF. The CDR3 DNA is TGTGCCAGCAGCGGAGGGACTAGCGGAAACACCGGGGAGCTGTTTTTT. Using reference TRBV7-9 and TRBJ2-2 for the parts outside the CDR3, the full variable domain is DTGVSQNPRHKITKRGQNVTFRCDPISEHNRLYWYRQTLGQGPEFLTYFQNEAQLEKSRLLSDRFSAERPKGSFSTLEIQRTEQGDSAMYLCASSGGTSGNTGELFFGEGSRLTVL.

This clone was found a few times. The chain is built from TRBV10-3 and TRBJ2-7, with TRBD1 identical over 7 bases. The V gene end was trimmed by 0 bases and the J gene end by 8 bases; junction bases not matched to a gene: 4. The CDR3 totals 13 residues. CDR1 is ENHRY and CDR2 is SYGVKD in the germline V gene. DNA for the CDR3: TGTGCCATCAGTGAGTCACGGACAGGAAAGCAGTACTTC. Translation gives CAISESRTGKQYF.

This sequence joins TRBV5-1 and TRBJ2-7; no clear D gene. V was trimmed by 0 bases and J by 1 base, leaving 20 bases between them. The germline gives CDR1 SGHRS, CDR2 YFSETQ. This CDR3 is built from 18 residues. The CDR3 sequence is CASSLEIDSPSKSYEQYF. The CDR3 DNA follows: TGCGCCAGCAGCTTGGAGATCGATTCACCCTCGAAATCCTACGAGCAGTACTTC.

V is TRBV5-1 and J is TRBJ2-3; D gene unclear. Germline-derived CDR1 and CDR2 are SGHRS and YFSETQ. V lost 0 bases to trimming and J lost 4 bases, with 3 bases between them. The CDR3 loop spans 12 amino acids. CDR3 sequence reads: CASSLAPDTQYF. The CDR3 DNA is TGCGCCAGCAGCTTGGCTCCAGATACGCAGTATTTT.

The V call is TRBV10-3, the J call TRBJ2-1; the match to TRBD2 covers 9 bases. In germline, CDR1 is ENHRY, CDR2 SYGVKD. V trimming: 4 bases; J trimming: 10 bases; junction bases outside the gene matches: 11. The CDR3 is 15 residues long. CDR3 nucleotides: TGTGCCATCAGTGTTTTGCGGGAGGGCCTCGGAGAGCAGTTCTTC. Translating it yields CAISVLREGLGEQFF.

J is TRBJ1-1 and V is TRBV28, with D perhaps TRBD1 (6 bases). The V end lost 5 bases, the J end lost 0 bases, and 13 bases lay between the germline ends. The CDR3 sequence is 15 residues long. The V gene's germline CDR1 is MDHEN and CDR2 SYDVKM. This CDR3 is CASSVTTGMNTEAFF. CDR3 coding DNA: TGTGCCAGCAGTGTAACGACAGGCATGAACACTGAAGCTTTCTTT.

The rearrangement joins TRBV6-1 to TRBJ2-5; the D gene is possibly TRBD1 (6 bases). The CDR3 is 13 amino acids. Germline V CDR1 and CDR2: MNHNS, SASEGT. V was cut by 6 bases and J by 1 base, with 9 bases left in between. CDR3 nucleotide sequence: TGTGCCAGCAGCTGGACAGTCCAAGAGACCCAGTACTTC. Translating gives CASSWTVQETQYF.

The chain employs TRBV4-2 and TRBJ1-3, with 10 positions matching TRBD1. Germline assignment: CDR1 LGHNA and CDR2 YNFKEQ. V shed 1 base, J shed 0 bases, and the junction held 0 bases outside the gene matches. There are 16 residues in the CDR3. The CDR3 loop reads CASSQGTGGSGNTIYF. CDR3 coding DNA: TGTGCCAGCAGCCAAGGGACAGGGGGCTCTGGAAACACCATATATTTT.

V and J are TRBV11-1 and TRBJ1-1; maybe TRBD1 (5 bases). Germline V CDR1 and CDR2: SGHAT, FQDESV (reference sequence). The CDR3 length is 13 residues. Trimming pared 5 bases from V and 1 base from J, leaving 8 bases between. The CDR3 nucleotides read TGTGCCAGCAGCAACGGGGGGAACACTGAAGCTTTCTTT. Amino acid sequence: CASSNGGNTEAFF.

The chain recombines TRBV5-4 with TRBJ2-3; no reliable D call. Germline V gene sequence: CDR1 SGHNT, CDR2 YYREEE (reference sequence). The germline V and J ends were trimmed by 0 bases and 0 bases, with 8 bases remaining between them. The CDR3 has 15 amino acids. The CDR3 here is CASSLDRISTDTQYF. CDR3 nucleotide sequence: TGTGCCAGCAGCTTGGATCGGATCAGCACAGATACGCAGTATTTT.

The CDR3 reads CAISETSSYEQYF. CDR3 bases: TGTGCCATCAGTGAGACTAGCAGCTACGAGCAGTACTTC. The chain is built from TRBV10-3 and TRBJ2-7; possible D gene TRBD2, 6 bases. Trimming removed 2 bases from V and 3 bases from J, with 8 bases in between. The CDR3 consists of 13 residues. Germline V lookup: CDR1 ENHRY, CDR2 SYGVKD.

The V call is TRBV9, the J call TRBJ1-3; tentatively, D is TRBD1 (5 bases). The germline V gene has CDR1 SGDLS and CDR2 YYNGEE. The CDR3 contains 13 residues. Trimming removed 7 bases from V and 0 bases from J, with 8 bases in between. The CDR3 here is CASQQVSGNTIYF. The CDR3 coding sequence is TGTGCCAGCCAACAGGTCTCTGGAAACACCATATATTTT.